This T cell receptor beta chain was found in a study of blood T cell repertoires in COVID-19. Study as a whole: T cells, B-cell-depleted T cells, or PBMCs provided the cDNA or gDNA that served as material.

Assay used: immunoSEQ multiplex PCR; TCRdb lists only in-frame clones, some missing. The data contain 120,000 to 150,000 clones, around 87% of them singletons. The sequenced material came from peripheral blood. This TCR was sampled from an older woman with active COVID-19.

CDR3 region: CASSLNSGRASYNEQFF. CDR3 nucleotides: TGTGCCAGCAGCCTAAATAGCGGGAGGGCATCCTACAATGAGCAGTTCTTC. The V and J genes are TRBV7-2 and TRBJ2-1, with TRBD2 identical over 11 bases. Germline CDR1 SGHTA, CDR2 FQGNSA. The CDR3 is 17 residues long. The V and J ends lost 5 bases and 1 base, in that order; junction bases with no gene match: 7. Together with reference TRBV7-2 and TRBJ2-1, the CDR3 gives the full variable domain: GAGVSQSPSNKVTEKGKDVELRCDPISGHTALYWYRQSLGQGLEFLIYFQGNSAPDKSGLPSDRFSAERTGGSVSTLTIQRTQQEDSAVYLCASSLNSGRASYNEQFFGPGTRLTVL.